The T cell receptor (beta chain) under discussion was sequenced for a study of blood T cell dynamics during melanoma immunotherapy. This table comes from immunoSEQ multiplex PCR, and its TCRdb copy is limited to in-frame clones, with some not included. The sample shows approximately 28,000 clones, around 80% of them seen only once. This sample's time point: week 3, after first cycle of checkpoint inhibitor. Germline V gene lookup returns CDR1 MNHNS and CDR2 SASEGT. The CDR3 runs to 14 residues. This clone appeared once. The TCR originated in a human donor with melanoma. The V and J genes are TRBV6-1 and TRBJ2-5; D is ambiguous. The J call may be mistaken, given a closer DNA end match to TRBJ2-7. The source material was blood, sampled from a patient treated with checkpoint blockade. CDR3 sequence reads: CASSDRASSYEQYF. CDR3 sequence (DNA): TGTGCCAGCAGTGATCGGGCCAGCTCCTACGAGCAGTACTTC.